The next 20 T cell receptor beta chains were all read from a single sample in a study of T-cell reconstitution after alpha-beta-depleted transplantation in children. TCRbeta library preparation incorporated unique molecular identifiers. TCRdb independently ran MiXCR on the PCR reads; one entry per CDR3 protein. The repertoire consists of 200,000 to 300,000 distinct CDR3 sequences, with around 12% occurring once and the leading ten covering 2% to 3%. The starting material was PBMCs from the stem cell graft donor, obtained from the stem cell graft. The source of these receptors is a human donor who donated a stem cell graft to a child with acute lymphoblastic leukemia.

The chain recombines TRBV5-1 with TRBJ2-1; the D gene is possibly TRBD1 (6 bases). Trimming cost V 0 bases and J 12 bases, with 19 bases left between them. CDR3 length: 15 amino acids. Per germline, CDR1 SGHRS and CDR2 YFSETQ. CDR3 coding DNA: TGCGCCAGCAGCTTGGCCCAACAGGGTCAGGGTGGGCAGTTCTTC. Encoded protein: CASSLAQQGQGGQFF.

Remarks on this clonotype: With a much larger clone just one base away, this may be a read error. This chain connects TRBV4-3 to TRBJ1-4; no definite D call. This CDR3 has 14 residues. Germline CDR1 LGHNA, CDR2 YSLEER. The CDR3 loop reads CAGSPGLVNEKLFF. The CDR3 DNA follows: TGCGCCGGCAGCCCCGGGCTCGTAAACGAAAAACTGTTTTTT.

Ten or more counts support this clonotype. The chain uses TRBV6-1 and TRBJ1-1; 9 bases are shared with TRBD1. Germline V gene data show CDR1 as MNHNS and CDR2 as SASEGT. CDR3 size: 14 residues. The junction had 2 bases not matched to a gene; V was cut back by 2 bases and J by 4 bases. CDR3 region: CASSEWDRATEAFF. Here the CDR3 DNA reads TGTGCCAGCAGTGAATGGGACAGGGCCACTGAAGCTTTCTTT.

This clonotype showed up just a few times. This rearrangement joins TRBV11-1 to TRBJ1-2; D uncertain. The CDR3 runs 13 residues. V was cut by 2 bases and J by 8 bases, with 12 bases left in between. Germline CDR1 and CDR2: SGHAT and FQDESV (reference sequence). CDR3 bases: TGTGCCAGCAGCTTATCGAGAGAGGTGGGCTACACCTTC. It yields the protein CASSLSREVGYTF.

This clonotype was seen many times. Here the CDR3 reads CASSARDSTGYLHF. As DNA, the CDR3 is TGTGCCAGCAGTGCCCGGGACAGCACTGGGTACCTCCACTTT. V is TRBV25-1 and J is TRBJ1-6; TRBD1 agrees at 7 bases. CDR1 and CDR2 (germline): MGHDK, SYGVNS. Trimming at V came to 4 bases and at J to 15 bases, leaving 12 bases not matched to a gene. The CDR3 is made up of 14 amino acids.

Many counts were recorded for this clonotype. This CDR3 is CSAIRDRHETQYF. CDR3 nucleotides: TGCAGCGCCATCCGGGACCGACACGAGACCCAGTACTTC. The chain joins TRBV29-1 to TRBJ2-5; D may correspond to TRBD1 or TRBD2 (5 bases each). V was clipped by 7 bases and J by 5 bases, with 17 bases between them. Germline CDR1 SQVTM, CDR2 ANQGSEA. There are 13 residues in the CDR3.

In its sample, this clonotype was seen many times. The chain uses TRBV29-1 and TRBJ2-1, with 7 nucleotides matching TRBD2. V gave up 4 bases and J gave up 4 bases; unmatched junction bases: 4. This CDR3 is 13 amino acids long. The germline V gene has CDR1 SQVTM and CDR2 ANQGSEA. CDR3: CSVVGTTYNEQFF. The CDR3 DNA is TGCAGCGTTGTTGGGACTACTTACAATGAGCAGTTCTTC.

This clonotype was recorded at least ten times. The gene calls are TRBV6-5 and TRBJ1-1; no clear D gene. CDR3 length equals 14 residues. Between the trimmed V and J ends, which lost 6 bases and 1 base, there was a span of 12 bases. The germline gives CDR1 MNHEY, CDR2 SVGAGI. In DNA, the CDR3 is TGTGCCAGCAGCCCCCCGAAAGAGAACACTGAAGCTTTCTTT. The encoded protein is CASSPPKENTEAFF.

CDR3 DNA: TGTGCCAGCAGTAGGGCGGGAGTTTTAAATGAGCAGTTCTTC. The encoded protein is CASSRAGVLNEQFF. V is TRBV27 and J is TRBJ2-1, with TRBD2 matching 7 bases. The CDR3 spans 14 residues. Germline CDR1 MNHEY, CDR2 SMNVEV (reference sequence). Trimming removed 5 bases from V and 7 bases from J; junction bases left unmatched: 8.

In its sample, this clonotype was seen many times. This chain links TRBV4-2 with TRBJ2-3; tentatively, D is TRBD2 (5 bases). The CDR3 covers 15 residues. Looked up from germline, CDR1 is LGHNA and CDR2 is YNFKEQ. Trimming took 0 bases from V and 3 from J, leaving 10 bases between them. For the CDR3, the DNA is TGTGCCAGCAGCCAAGATCGTACGGGGACAGATACGCAGTATTTT. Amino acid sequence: CASSQDRTGTDTQYF.

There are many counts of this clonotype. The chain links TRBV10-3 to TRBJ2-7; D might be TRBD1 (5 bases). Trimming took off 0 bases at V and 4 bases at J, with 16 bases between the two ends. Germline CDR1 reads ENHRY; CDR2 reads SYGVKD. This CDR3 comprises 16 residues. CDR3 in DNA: TGTGCCATCAGTGAGTCACCCAGGGCAGGAGAATACGAGCAGTACTTC. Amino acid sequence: CAISESPRAGEYEQYF.

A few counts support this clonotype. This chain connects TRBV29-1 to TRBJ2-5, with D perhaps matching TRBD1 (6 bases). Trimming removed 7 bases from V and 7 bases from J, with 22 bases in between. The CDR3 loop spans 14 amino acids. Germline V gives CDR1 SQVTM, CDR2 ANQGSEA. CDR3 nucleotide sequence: TGCAGCGCGATGCAGGGGACCCAGGGAATGACCCAGTACTTC. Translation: CSAMQGTQGMTQYF.

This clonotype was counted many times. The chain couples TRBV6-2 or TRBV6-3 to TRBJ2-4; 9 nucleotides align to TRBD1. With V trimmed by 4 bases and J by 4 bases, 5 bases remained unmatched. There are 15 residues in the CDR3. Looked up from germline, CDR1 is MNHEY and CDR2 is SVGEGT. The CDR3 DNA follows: TGTGCCAGCAGTTCCCCCGGACAGGGGAAAAACATTCAGTACTTC. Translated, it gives CASSSPGQGKNIQYF.

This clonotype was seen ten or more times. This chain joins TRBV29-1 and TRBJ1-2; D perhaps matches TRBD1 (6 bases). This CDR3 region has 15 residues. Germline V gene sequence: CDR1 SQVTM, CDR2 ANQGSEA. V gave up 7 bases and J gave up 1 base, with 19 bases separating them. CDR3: CSALIRTEDNYGYTF. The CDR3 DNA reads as TGCAGCGCCCTAATCCGGACAGAAGATAACTATGGCTACACCTTC.

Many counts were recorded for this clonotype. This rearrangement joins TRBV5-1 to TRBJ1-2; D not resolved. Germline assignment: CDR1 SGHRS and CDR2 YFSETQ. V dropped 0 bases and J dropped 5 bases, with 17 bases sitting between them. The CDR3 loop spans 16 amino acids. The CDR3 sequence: CASSLEVRNQVYGYTF. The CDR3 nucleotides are TGCGCCAGCAGCTTGGAAGTCCGGAATCAGGTATATGGCTACACCTTC.

CDR3 bases: TGTGCCAGCAGTTCACAGGATAACGGGGAGCTGTTTTTT. Amino acids: CASSSQDNGELFF. The chain joins TRBV28 to TRBJ2-2, with D tentatively TRBD1 (5 bases). Deletions cut 4 bases from V and 7 bases from J, with 10 bases between. Germline V gene lookup returns CDR1 MDHEN and CDR2 SYDVKM. The CDR3 is 13 residues long. The entire variable domain, with the rest obtained from reference TRBV28 and TRBJ2-2, is as follows: DVKVTQSSRYLVKRTGEKVFLECVQDMDHENMFWYRQDPGLGLRLIYFSYDVKMKEKGDIPEGYSVSREKKERFSLILESASTNQTSMYLCASSSQDNGELFFGEGSRLTVL.

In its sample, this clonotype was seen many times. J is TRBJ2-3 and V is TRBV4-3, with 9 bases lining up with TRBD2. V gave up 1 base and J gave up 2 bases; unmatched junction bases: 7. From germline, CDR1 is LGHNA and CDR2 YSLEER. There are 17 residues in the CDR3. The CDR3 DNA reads TGCGCCAGCAGCCAAGGGGTAGCGGGGGACCTCACAGATACGCAGTATTTT. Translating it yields CASSQGVAGDLTDTQYF.

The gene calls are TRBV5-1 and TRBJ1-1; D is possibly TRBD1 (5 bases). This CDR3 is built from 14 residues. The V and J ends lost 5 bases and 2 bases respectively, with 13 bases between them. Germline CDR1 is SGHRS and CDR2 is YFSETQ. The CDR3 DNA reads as TGCGCCAGCAGACATTACGACAGAAACACTGAAGCTTTCTTT. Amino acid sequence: CASRHYDRNTEAFF.

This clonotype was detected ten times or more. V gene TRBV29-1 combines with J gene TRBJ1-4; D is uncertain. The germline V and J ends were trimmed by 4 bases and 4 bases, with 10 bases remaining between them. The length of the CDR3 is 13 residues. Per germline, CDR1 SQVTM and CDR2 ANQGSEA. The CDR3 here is CSVVDGDNEKLFF. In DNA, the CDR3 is TGCAGCGTTGTAGATGGAGATAATGAAAAACTGTTTTTT.

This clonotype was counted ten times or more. This CDR3 is CASLGHSYNEQFF. CDR3 bases: TGTGCCAGCTTGGGGCACTCCTACAATGAGCAGTTCTTC. This chain connects TRBV6-2 or TRBV6-3 to TRBJ2-1, with a weak D call TRBD1 (5 bases). Germline V gene lookup returns CDR1 MNHEY and CDR2 SVGEGT. CDR3 length: 13 amino acids. V was pared by 8 bases and J by 0 bases, with 8 bases between.